This T cell receptor beta chain was recovered during a study of blood T cell repertoires in COVID-19. Study overall: Sites across the United States, Italy and Spain contributed samples from acute and convalescent COVID-19. In each case, the material was cDNA or gDNA derived from T cells, B-cell-depleted T cells, or PBMCs.

Per the study methods: Using reference gene primer amplification, nucleated cell counts were estimated. Profiling relied on immunoSEQ multiplex PCR, and the TCRdb table lists in-frame clones only, not all of them. The V and J calls and clone size are taken from that table; D and trimming were inferred from the DNA. Here the sample spans tens of thousands of clones, 83% being singletons. Per germline, CDR1 SGHRS and CDR2 YFSETQ. This CDR3 contains 16 residues. The ends lost 1 base at V and 5 bases at J; junction bases unmatched: 6. This rearrangement joins TRBV5-1 to TRBJ2-1, with TRBD2 identical over 10 bases. What was sequenced was peripheral blood. This receptor was identified in a woman of 80 years or more with acute or convalescent COVID-19. The CDR3 sequence is CASSLLGAGGDNEQFF. The CDR3 coding sequence is TGCGCCAGCAGCTTGCTTGGAGCGGGAGGGGACAATGAGCAGTTCTTC. The full variable domain, its missing parts supplied by reference TRBV5-1 and TRBJ2-1, is KAGVTQTPRYLIKTRGQQVTLSCSPISGHRSVSWYQQTPGQGLQFLFEYFSETQRNKGNFPGRFSGRQFSNSRSEMNVSTLELGDSALYLCASSLLGAGGDNEQFFGPGTRLTVL.